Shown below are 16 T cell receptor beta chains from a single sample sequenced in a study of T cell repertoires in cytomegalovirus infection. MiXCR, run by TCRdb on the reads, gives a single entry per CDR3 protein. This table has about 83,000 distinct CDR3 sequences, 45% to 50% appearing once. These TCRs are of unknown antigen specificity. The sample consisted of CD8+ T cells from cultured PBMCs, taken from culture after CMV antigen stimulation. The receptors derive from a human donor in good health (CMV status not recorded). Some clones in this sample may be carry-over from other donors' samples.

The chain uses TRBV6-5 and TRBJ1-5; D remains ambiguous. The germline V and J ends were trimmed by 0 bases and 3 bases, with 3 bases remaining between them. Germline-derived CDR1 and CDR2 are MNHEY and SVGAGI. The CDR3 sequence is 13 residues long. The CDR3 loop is CASSYSHNQPQHF. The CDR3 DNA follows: TGTGCCAGCAGTTACTCGCACAATCAGCCCCAGCATTTT.

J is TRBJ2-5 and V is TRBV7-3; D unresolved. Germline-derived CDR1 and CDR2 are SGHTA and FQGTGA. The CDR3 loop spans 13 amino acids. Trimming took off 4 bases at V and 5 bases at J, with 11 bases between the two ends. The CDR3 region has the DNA TGTGCCAGCAGCTCCCACCTCCGGGAGACCCAGTACTTC. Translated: CASSSHLRETQYF. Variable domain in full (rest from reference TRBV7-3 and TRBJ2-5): GAGVSQTPSNKVTEKGKYVELRCDPISGHTALYWYRQSLGQGPEFLIYFQGTGAADDSGLPNDRFFAVRPEGSVSTLKIQRTERGDSAVYLCASSSHLRETQYFGPGTRLLVL.

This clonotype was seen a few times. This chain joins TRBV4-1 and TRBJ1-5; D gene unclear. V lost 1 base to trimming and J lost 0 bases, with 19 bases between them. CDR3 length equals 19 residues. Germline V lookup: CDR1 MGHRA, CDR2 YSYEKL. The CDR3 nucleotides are TGCGCCAGCAGCCAAGCTCCTCGAATACAGCAAAATAGCAATCAGCCCCAGCATTTT. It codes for CASSQAPRIQQNSNQPQHF.

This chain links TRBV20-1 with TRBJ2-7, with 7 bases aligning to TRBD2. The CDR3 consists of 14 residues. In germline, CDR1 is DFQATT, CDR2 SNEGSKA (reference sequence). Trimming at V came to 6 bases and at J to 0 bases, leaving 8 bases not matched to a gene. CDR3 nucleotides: TGCAGTGCCCTCGGGCGGGAGTACTCCTACGAGCAGTACTTC. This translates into CSALGREYSYEQYF.

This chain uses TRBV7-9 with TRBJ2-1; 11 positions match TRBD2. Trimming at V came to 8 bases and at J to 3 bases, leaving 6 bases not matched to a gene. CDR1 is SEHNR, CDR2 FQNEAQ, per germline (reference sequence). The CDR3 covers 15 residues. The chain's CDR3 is CASGGLAGFYNEQFF. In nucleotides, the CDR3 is TGTGCCAGCGGAGGACTAGCGGGTTTCTACAATGAGCAGTTCTTC.

The CDR3 DNA follows: TGTGCCAGTAGTATAGCTTCTAGCGGGGAGCAGTACTTC. Protein: CASSIASSGEQYF. The V and J genes are TRBV19 and TRBJ2-7; TRBD2 agrees at 8 bases. Germline V CDR1 and CDR2: LNHDA, SQIVND (reference sequence). This CDR3 is built from 13 residues. Trimming at V came to 1 base and at J to 7 bases, leaving 3 bases not matched to a gene.

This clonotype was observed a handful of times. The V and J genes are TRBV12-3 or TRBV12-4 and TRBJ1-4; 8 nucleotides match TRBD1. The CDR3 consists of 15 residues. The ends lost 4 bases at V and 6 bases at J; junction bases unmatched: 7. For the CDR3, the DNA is TGTGCCAGCAGTTGGAACTTACAGGGGGATGAAAAACTGTTTTTT. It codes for CASSWNLQGDEKLFF.

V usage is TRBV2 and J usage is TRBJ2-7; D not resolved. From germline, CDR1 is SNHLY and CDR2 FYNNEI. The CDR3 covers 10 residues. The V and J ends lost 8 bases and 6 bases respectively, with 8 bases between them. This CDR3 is CASRGLEQYF. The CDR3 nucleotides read TGTGCCAGCCGTGGCCTCGAGCAGTACTTC. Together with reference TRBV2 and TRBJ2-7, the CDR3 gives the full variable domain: EPEVTQTPSHQVTQMGQEVILRCVPISNHLYFYWYRQILGQKVEFLVSFYNNEISEKSEIFDDQFSVERPDGSNFTLKIRSTKLEDSAMYFCASRGLEQYFGPGTRLTVT.

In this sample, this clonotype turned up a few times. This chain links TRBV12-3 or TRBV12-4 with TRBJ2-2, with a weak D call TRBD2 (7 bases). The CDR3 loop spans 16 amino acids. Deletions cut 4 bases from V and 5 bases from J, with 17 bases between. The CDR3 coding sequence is TGTGCCAGCAGTTCGGGGGGCGGACCTAGTACCGGGGAGCTGTTTTTT. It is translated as CASSSGGGPSTGELFF.

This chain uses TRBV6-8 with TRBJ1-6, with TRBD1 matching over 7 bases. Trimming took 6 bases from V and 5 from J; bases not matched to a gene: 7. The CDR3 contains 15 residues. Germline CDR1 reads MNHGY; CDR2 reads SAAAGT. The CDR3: CASSETGTDNSPLHF. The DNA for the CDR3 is TGTGCCAGCAGCGAAACCGGGACAGATAATTCACCCCTCCACTTT.

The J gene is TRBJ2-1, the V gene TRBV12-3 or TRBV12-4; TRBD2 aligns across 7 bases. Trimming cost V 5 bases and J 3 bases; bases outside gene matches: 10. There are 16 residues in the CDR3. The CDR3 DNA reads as TGTGCCAGCAGTCCGCCTGGGACTAAGGTCTACAATGAGCAGTTCTTC. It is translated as CASSPPGTKVYNEQFF.

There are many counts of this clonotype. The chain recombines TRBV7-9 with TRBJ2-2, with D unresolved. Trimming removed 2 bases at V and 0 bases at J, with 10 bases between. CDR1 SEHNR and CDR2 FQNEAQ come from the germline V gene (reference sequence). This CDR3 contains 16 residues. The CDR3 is CASSLSRNSNTGELFF. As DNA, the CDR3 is TGTGCCAGCAGCTTAAGTAGGAATTCGAACACCGGGGAGCTGTTTTTT. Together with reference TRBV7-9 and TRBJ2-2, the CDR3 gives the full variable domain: DTGVSQNPRHKITKRGQNVTFRCDPISEHNRLYWYRQTLGQGPEFLTYFQNEAQLEKSRLLSDRFSAERPKGSFSTLEIQRTEQGDSAMYLCASSLSRNSNTGELFFGEGSRLTVL.

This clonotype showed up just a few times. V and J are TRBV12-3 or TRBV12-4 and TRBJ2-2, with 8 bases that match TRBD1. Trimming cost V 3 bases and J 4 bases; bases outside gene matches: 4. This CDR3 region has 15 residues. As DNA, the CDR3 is TGTGCCAGCAGTTTCGGACAGGGAGTCACCGGGGAGCTGTTTTTT. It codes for CASSFGQGVTGELFF.

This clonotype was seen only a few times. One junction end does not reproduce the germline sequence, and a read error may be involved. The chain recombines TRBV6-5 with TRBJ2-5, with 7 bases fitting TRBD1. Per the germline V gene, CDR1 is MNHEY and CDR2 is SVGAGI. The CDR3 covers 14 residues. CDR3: CASSLTGERTLVDF. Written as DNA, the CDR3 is TGTGCCAGCAGTTTAACAGGGGAAAGGACTCTCGTCGACTTC.

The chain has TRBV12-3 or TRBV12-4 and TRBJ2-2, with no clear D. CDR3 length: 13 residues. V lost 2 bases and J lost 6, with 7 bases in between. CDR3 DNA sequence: TGTGCCAGCAGTTTATCCCTGGCCGGGGAGCTGTTTTTT. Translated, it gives CASSLSLAGELFF.

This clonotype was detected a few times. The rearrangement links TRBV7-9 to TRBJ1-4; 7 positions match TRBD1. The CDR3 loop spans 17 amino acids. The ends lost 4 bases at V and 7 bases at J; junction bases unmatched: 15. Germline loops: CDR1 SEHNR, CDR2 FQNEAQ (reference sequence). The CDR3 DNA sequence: TGTGCCAGCAGCTGGGGATACGGACGACAGGGCGCTGAAAAACTGTTTTTT. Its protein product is CASSWGYGRQGAEKLFF.